This record covers a single T cell receptor beta chain. This entry comes from a study of blood T cell repertoires in COVID-19. Whole-study context: The samples span acute and convalescent COVID-19 from the United States, Italy and Spain.

Participants were aged about 18 to 90 years, lived in about two dozen US areas, and enrolled virtually. Membership in each cohort depended on participant-reported clinical history. The CDR3 runs 13 residues. The trim removed 5 bases at V and 9 bases at J, leaving 5 bases unmatched. The germline gives CDR1 MNHEY, CDR2 SVGAGI. Per the authors' pipeline: Amplification from reference gene primers served as the basis for estimated nucleated cell counts. Assay: immunoSEQ multiplex PCR; the TCRdb copy retains only in-frame clones and omits some. V and J calls and clone size follow that table, whereas D and trimming were derived from the DNA. The sample shows some 210,000 clones, around 80% of them seen only once.

The specimen sequenced was PBMCs or T cells enriched from blood (not recorded which). The receptor was derived from a man between 25 and 39 years old with acute COVID-19. The V gene is TRBV6-5, the J gene TRBJ2-3, with 10 bases that match TRBD2. CDR3 DNA: TGTGCCAGCAGTCCTAAACTAGCGGGGACGCAGTATTTT. Protein: CASSPKLAGTQYF.